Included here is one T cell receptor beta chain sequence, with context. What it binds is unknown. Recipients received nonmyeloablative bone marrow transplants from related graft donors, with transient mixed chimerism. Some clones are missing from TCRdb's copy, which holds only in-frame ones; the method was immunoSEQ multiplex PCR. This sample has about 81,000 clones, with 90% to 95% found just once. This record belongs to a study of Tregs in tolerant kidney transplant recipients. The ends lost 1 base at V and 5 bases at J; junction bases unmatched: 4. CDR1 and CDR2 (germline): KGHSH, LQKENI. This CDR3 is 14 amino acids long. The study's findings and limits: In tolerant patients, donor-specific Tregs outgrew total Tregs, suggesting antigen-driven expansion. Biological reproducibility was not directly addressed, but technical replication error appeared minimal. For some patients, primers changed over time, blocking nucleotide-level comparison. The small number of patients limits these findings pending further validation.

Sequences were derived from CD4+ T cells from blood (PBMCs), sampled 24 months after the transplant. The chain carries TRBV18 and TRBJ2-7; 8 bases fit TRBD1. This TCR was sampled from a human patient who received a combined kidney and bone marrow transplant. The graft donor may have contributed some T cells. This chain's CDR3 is CASSPRLQGDEQYF. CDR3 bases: TGTGCCAGCTCACCACGCTTACAGGGGGACGAGCAGTACTTC. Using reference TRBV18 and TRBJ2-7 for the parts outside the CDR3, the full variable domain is NAGVMQNPRHLVRRRGQEARLRCSPMKGHSHVYWYRQLPEEGLKFMVYLQKENIIDESGMPKERFSAEFPKEGPSILRIQQVVRGDSAAYFCASSPRLQGDEQYFGPGTRLTVT.